The 28 T cell receptor beta chains presented below share a single source sample, sequenced in a study of blood T cell repertoires in COVID-19. The data were produced by immunoSEQ multiplex PCR, yet TCRdb's version contains in-frame clones alone and is incomplete. Of 390,000 or so clones in the sample, roughly nine tenths were seen once. Sequencing used peripheral blood. These receptors were taken from a woman aged 25-40 years with COVID-19, enrolled during active disease.

The chain recombines TRBV10-3 with TRBJ1-5; weak D call: TRBD1 (6 bases). Germline-derived CDR1 and CDR2 are ENHRY and SYGVKD. Trimming pared 3 bases from V and 2 bases from J, leaving 14 bases between. The CDR3 is 16 residues long. CDR3 DNA: TGTGCCATCAGTGATGGGGTTGGGGGCGGCAATCAGCCCCAGCATTTT. Translation gives CAISDGVGGGNQPQHF.

The chain employs TRBV4-1 and TRBJ2-5; tentative D call: TRBD2 (6 bases). V was clipped by 7 bases and J by 5 bases, with 26 bases between them. In germline, CDR1 is MGHRA, CDR2 YSYEKL. The CDR3 loop spans 17 amino acids. The CDR3 DNA follows: TGCGCCAGCACATCCTGGCTACCGGGCCCTCGGGAGGAGACCCAGTACTTC. Its translation is CASTSWLPGPREETQYF.

In its sample, this clone was seen a few times. DNA of the CDR3: TGTGCCAGCAGCTACTATAGACAGGGTATAGCTTTCTTT. Translation gives CASSYYRQGIAFF. The chain couples TRBV14 to TRBJ1-1, with TRBD1 identical over 7 bases. CDR3 length equals 13 residues. Germline V lookup: CDR1 SGHDN, CDR2 FVKESK. J was trimmed by 10 bases and V by 5 bases; bases with no gene match: 10.

The CDR3 DNA is TGTGCCAGCAGTTCAGGGGGGCGGGATGAGCAGTTCTTC. It encodes CASSSGGRDEQFF. This chain connects TRBV12-3 or TRBV12-4 to TRBJ2-1; possibly TRBD1 for D (7 bases). The CDR3 is 13 residues long. V gave up 4 bases and J gave up 8 bases, with 12 bases separating them.

In the case of this clone: The sample contains more than one DNA sequence encoding this CDR3. V and J are TRBV6-2 or TRBV6-3 and TRBJ2-5; TRBD2 matches 15 bases. Germline CDR1 MNHEY, CDR2 SVGEGT. CDR3 length: 15 residues. J was trimmed by 4 bases and V by 5 bases; bases with no gene match: 2. The CDR3 DNA sequence: TGTGCCAGCAGTCCGGGACTAGCGGGGGGAGAGACCCAGTACTTC. Translated: CASSPGLAGGETQYF.

This clone has only one observation. The V gene is TRBV5-6, the J gene TRBJ2-7; tentative D call: TRBD1 (6 bases). The CDR3 is 16 amino acids. The V end lost 2 bases, the J end lost 3 bases, and 18 bases lay between the germline ends. Germline V CDR1 and CDR2: SGHDT, YYEEEE. CDR3 in DNA: TGTGCCAGCAGCTTAGGCCCCACAGGGCTCTACTACGAGCAGTACTTC. Its translation is CASSLGPTGLYYEQYF.

CDR3 nucleotide sequence: TGTGCCAGCTCAACGACTAGCGGGGTCCAAGAGACCCAGTACTTC. Its translation: CASSTTSGVQETQYF. The V and J genes are TRBV18 and TRBJ2-5; 11 bases align to TRBD2. CDR3 length: 15 amino acids. Per the germline V gene, CDR1 is KGHSH and CDR2 is LQKENI. Trimming cost V 5 bases and J 1 base; bases outside gene matches: 3. The whole variable domain, filled in from reference TRBV18 and TRBJ2-5, reads NAGVMQNPRHLVRRRGQEARLRCSPMKGHSHVYWYRQLPEEGLKFMVYLQKENIIDESGMPKERFSAEFPKEGPSILRIQQVVRGDSAAYFCASSTTSGVQETQYFGPGTRLLVL.

The CDR3 nucleotides read TGTGCCAGCAGCTTAGCGACGGGGAACATTAATGAAAAACTGTTTTTT. Its protein product is CASSLATGNINEKLFF. The chain combines TRBV7-9 with TRBJ1-4; D is uncertain. This CDR3 region has 16 residues. The germline CDR1 and CDR2 sequences are SEHNR and FQNEAQ (reference sequence). V lost 0 bases and J 4 bases, leaving 12 bases between the germline ends.

The sample holds a few counts of this clone. This rearrangement joins TRBV6-5 to TRBJ1-1, with 9 bases fitting TRBD1. There are 14 residues in the CDR3. Germline loops: CDR1 MNHEY, CDR2 SVGAGI. Trimming at V came to 7 bases and at J to 4 bases, leaving 7 bases not matched to a gene. CDR3 DNA sequence: TGTGCCAGCACCCTACAGGGGGCTGGCACTGAAGCTTTCTTT. Amino acid sequence: CASTLQGAGTEAFF.

This sequence joins TRBV19 and TRBJ1-1; the D is unclear. V lost 5 bases and J 2 bases, leaving 9 bases between the germline ends. CDR3 length: 13 residues. Germline V gene data show CDR1 as LNHDA and CDR2 as SQIVND (reference sequence). CDR3 in DNA: TGTGCCAGTAGTCAACAGAGAAACACTGAAGCTTTCTTT. Protein product: CASSQQRNTEAFF.

V gene TRBV7-8 combines with J gene TRBJ2-1; 8 bases fit TRBD2. Germline trimming cut 5 bases from V and 2 bases from J; bases unmatched to any gene: 20. The CDR3 extends over 20 amino acids. Germline V gene sequence: CDR1 SGHVS, CDR2 FQNEAQ. CDR3 bases: TGTGCCAGCAGCCCGAGCCGGGGACGGAGTCGGGAGGGCACCTACAATGAGCAGTTCTTC. It specifies CASSPSRGRSREGTYNEQFF.

This sequence joins TRBV7-6 and TRBJ2-3; tentatively, D is TRBD1 (6 bases). CDR3 length: 14 amino acids. CDR1 and CDR2 (germline): SGHVS, FNYEAQ. Between the trimmed V and J ends, which lost 0 bases and 6 bases, there was a span of 10 bases. The CDR3 loop reads CASSLAGAQDTQYF. Written as DNA, the CDR3 is TGTGCCAGCAGCTTAGCGGGGGCACAGGATACGCAGTATTTT.

This clone has a single count. The chain employs TRBV28 and TRBJ1-5; D not certain. The germline CDR1 and CDR2 sequences are MDHEN and SYDVKM. V dropped 5 bases and J dropped 8 bases, with 13 bases sitting between them. The CDR3 runs 13 residues. CDR3 region: CASSLGGLEPQHF. CDR3 coding DNA: TGTGCCAGCAGTCTCGGCGGTCTTGAGCCCCAGCATTTT.

This chain uses TRBV6-6 with TRBJ2-1, with D maybe TRBD2 (5 bases). This CDR3 contains 13 residues. V gave up 6 bases and J gave up 15 bases, with 21 bases separating them. Germline V gene data show CDR1 as MNHNY and CDR2 as SVGAGI (reference sequence). The CDR3 spells CASSAPSGSEGFF. The CDR3 DNA is TGTGCCAGCAGCGCACCTTCGGGATCCGAGGGGTTCTTC.

The chain couples TRBV10-3 to TRBJ1-3, with D possibly TRBD1 on 6 matching bases. Trimming shortened V by 4 bases and J by 7 bases, and 20 bases separated the two germline ends. The CDR3 extends over 16 amino acids. Germline V gene sequence: CDR1 ENHRY, CDR2 SYGVKD. The CDR3, as DNA: TGTGCCATCAGTGGGCTTGGGGGCCAACAGGTGAACACCATATATTTT. It is translated as CAISGLGGQQVNTIYF.

The chain uses TRBV4-3 and TRBJ1-2; 7 bases fit TRBD1. CDR3 length: 15 amino acids. Germline V gene sequence: CDR1 LGHNA, CDR2 YSLEER. The ends lost 4 bases at V and 5 bases at J; junction bases unmatched: 10. This CDR3 is CASSLRIAGGYGYTF. The CDR3 DNA is TGCGCCAGCAGCCTGAGGATTGCAGGGGGGTATGGCTACACCTTC.

The chain joins TRBV10-1 to TRBJ2-5; 8 bases fit TRBD1. Germline V lookup: CDR1 WNHNN, CDR2 SYGVQD (reference sequence). This CDR3 has 13 amino acids. After removal of 7 bases from V and 3 bases from J, the junction contained 4 bases not matched to a gene. CDR3 bases: TGCGCCAGCACCTCACAGGGGGAAGAGACCCAGTACTTC. Its protein is CASTSQGEETQYF.

This chain connects TRBV24-1 to TRBJ2-7, with D possibly being TRBD2 (6 bases). V lost 6 bases and J 4 bases, leaving 21 bases between the germline ends. The germline CDR1 and CDR2 sequences are KGHDR and SFDVKD. The CDR3 runs 16 residues. CDR3 DNA: TGTGCCACCAGTTACAGCCTGCGGGGTAAGCATTACGAGCAGTACGTC. Its protein is CATSYSLRGKHYEQYV.

The J gene is TRBJ2-1, the V gene TRBV19; D perhaps matches TRBD2 (5 bases). This CDR3 has 15 amino acids. V lost 7 bases to trimming and J lost 1 base, with 14 bases between them. Germline V gene data show CDR1 as LNHDA and CDR2 as SQIVND (reference sequence). The CDR3: CASKIGGLSYNEQFF. The CDR3 coding sequence is TGTGCCAGTAAGATCGGCGGGCTTTCCTACAATGAGCAGTTCTTC.

This clone turned up a few times. The chain joins TRBV19 to TRBJ1-2; 8 positions agree with TRBD1. The trim removed 4 bases at V and 5 bases at J, leaving 6 bases unmatched. The germline V gene has CDR1 LNHDA and CDR2 SQIVND (reference sequence). The CDR3 has 14 amino acids. The CDR3 DNA reads as TGTGCCAGTAGTAGCAGGGGGCGCTTTTATGGCTACACCTTC. It yields the protein CASSSRGRFYGYTF.

The V call is TRBV15, the J call TRBJ2-1; D is undetermined. V was pared by 1 base and J by 7 bases, with 11 bases between. The CDR3 totals 14 residues. The germline V gene encodes CDR1 LNHNV and CDR2 YYDKDF (reference sequence). In DNA, the CDR3 is TGTGCCACCAGCAGAGTTCTAGGTGGAAATGAGCAGTTCTTC. Amino acids: CATSRVLGGNEQFF. The full variable domain, its missing parts supplied by reference TRBV15 and TRBJ2-1, is DAMVIQNPRYQVTQFGKPVTLSCSQTLNHNVMYWYQQKSSQAPKLLFHYYDKDFNNEADTPDNFQSRRPNTSFCFLDIRSPGLGDTAMYLCATSRVLGGNEQFFGPGTRLTVL.

The rearrangement links TRBV6-5 to TRBJ1-1; 8 nucleotides match TRBD1. Looked up from germline, CDR1 is MNHEY and CDR2 is SVGAGI. The CDR3 is made up of 15 amino acids. After removal of 2 bases from V and 4 bases from J, the junction contained 6 bases not matched to a gene. CDR3 protein: CASSYRTGIGTEAFF. The CDR3 DNA sequence: TGTGCCAGCAGTTACCGGACAGGGATAGGCACTGAAGCTTTCTTT.

The gene calls are TRBV15 and TRBJ2-3; 8 nucleotides match TRBD1. Losses at the gene ends were 5 bases for V and 1 base for J; bases not matched to a gene: 5. Germline CDR1 and CDR2: LNHNV and YYDKDF (reference sequence). The CDR3 consists of 15 residues. The chain's CDR3 is CATSPLQGGTDTQYF. The CDR3 coding sequence is TGTGCCACCAGCCCTTTACAGGGGGGCACAGATACGCAGTATTTT. Looking up the rest from reference TRBV15 and TRBJ2-3 gives the full variable domain: DAMVIQNPRYQVTQFGKPVTLSCSQTLNHNVMYWYQQKSSQAPKLLFHYYDKDFNNEADTPDNFQSRRPNTSFCFLDIRSPGLGDTAMYLCATSPLQGGTDTQYFGPGTRLTVL.

This chain connects TRBV14 to TRBJ1-3; D is uncertain. The CDR3 spans 18 residues. Germline V CDR1 and CDR2: SGHDN, FVKESK. The ends were cut back, 3 bases at V and 7 bases at J, with 25 bases in the middle. CDR3 sequence: CASSQAQPTALLGNTIYF. The CDR3 DNA is TGTGCCAGCAGCCAGGCGCAGCCCACAGCACTTCTTGGGAACACCATATATTTT. The variable domain in full, completed from reference TRBV14 and TRBJ1-3, reads EAGVTQFPSHSVIEKGQTVTLRCDPISGHDNLYWYRRVMGKEIKFLLHFVKESKQDESGMPNNRFLAERTGGTYSTLKVQPAELEDSGVYFCASSQAQPTALLGNTIYFGEGSWLTVV.

The rearrangement links TRBV4-1 to TRBJ1-3; 10 bases are a match to TRBD1. With 1 base clipped from V and 4 bases from J, the junction kept 4 bases outside the gene matches. The germline CDR1 and CDR2 sequences are MGHRA and YSYEKL. CDR3 length: 16 amino acids. This CDR3 reads CASSQALTGGGNTIYF. The CDR3 DNA reads as TGCGCCAGCAGCCAAGCCTTGACAGGGGGCGGAAACACCATATATTTT.

This clone was seen a handful of times. This chain joins TRBV28 and TRBJ2-5, with 15 positions matching TRBD2. Germline trimming cut 6 bases from V and 2 bases from J; bases unmatched to any gene: 10. The CDR3 has 18 residues. Germline-derived CDR1 and CDR2 are MDHEN and SYDVKM. DNA of the CDR3: TGTGCCAGCAGCCCCGGACTAGCGGGGGGGGTCTTTCAAGAGACCCAGTACTTC. It is translated as CASSPGLAGGVFQETQYF.

V is TRBV25-1 and J is TRBJ2-2; D uncertain. Looked up from germline, CDR1 is MGHDK and CDR2 is SYGVNS. The CDR3 loop spans 14 amino acids. Trimming shortened V by 2 bases and J by 2 bases, and 6 bases separated the two germline ends. The DNA for the CDR3 is TGTGCCAGCAGTGAAGCCAGTAACACCGGGGAGCTGTTTTTT. It encodes CASSEASNTGELFF.

This chain connects TRBV18 to TRBJ1-3; possible D gene TRBD1, 6 bases. The germline gives CDR1 KGHSH, CDR2 LQKENI. Trimming took 0 bases from V and 1 from J, leaving 16 bases between them. The CDR3 runs to 18 residues. CDR3 DNA sequence: TGTGCCAGCTCACCACCGGTCGGGGGGCGCGGGTCTGGAAACACCATATATTTT. It is translated as CASSPPVGGRGSGNTIYF.